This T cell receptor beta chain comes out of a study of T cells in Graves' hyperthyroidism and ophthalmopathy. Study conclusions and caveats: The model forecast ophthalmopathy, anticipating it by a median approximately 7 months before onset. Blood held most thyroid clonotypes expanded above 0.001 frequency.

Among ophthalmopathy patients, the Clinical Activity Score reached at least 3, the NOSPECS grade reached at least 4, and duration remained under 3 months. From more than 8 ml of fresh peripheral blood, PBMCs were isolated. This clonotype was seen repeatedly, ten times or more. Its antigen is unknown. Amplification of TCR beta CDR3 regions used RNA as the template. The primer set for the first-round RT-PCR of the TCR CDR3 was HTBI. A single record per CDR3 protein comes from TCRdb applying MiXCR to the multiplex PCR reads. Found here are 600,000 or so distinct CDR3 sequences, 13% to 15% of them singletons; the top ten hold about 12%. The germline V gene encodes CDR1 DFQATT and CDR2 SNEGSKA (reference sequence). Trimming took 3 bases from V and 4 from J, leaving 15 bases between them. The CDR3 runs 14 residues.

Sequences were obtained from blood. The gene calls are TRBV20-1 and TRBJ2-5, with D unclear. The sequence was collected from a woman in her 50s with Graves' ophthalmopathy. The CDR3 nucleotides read TGCAGTGCTAGTGCGATGGTAGAGCGAGAGACCCAGTACTTC. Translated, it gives CSASAMVERETQYF.